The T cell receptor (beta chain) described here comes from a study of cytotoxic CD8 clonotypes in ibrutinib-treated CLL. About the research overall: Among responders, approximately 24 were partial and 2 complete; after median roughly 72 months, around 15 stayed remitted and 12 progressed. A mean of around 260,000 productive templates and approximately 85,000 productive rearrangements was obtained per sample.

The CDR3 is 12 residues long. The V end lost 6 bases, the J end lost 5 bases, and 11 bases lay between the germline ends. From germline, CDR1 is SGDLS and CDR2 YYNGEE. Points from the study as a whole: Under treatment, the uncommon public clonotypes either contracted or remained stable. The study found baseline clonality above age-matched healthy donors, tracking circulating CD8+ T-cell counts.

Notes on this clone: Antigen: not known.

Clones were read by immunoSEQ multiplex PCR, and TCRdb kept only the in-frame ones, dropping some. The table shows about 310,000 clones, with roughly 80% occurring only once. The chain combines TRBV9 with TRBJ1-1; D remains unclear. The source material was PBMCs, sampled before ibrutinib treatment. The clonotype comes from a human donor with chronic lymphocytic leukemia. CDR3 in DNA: TGTGCCAGCAAGGAGATATATACTGAAGCTTTCTTT. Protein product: CASKEIYTEAFF.